This T cell receptor beta chain appears in the sequencing data of a study of cytomegalovirus exposure and HLA in healthy donors. Regarding the study as a whole: Analysis performed later showed TCR beta chains linked to HLA being more clonally expanded than equally common others. Most likely, a cluster of highly shared sequence variants arose as a sequencing artifact. The listing of 150 to 200 TCR beta chains classed them as cytomegalovirus-associated.

Healthy donors of bone marrow made up the group. V lost 4 bases, J lost 4 bases, and 11 bases lay in between. The CDR3 extends over 13 amino acids. Germline lookup yields CDR1 SGHRS and CDR2 YFSETQ. Primers included in the PCR were 60 Vbeta and 13 Jbeta primers. Method: immunoSEQ multiplex PCR; TCRdb's copy keeps in-frame clones and lacks some. The data contain roughly 200,000 clones, 70% to 80% of them singletons. With regard to this clone: Its matching antigen is unknown.

Sequencing was done on a sample of PBMCs. The sequence was obtained from a woman aged 30 to 39 in good health and CMV-seronegative. The rearrangement links TRBV5-1 to TRBJ1-2; D is unclear. CDR3 sequence (DNA): TGCGCCAGCAGCAGCGACGGCCTCTATGGCTACACCTTC. Translating gives CASSSDGLYGYTF.